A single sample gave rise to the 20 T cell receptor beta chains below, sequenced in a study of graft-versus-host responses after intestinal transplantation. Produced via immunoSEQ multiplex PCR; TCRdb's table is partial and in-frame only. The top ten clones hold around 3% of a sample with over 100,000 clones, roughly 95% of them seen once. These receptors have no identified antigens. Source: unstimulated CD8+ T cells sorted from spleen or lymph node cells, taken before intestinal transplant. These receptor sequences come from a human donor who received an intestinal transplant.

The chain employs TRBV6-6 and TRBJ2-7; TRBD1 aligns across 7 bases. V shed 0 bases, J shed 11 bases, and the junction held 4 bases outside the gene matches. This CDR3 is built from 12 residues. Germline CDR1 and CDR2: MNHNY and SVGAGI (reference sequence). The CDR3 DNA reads TGTGCCAGCAGTTACTCCGGGACAGTTGAGTACTTC. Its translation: CASSYSGTVEYF.

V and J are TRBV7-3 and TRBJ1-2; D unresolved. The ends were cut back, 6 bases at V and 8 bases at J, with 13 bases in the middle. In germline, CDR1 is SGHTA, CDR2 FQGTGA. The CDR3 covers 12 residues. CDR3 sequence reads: CASRPDQGGYTF. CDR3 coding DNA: TGTGCCAGCAGACCAGACCAAGGCGGCTACACCTTC.

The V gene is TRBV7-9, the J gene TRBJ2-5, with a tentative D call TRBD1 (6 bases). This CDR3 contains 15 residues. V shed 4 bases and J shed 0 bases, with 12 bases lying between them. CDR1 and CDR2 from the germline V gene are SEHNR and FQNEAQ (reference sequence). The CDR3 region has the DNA TGTGCCAGCAGCTCCCGGGCAGGGGACCAAGAGACCCAGTACTTC. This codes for CASSSRAGDQETQYF.

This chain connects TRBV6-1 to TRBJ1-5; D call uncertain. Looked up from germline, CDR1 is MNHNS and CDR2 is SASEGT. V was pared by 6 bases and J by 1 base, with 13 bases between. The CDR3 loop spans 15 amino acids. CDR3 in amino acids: CASRGEGLSNQPQHF. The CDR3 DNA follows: TGTGCCAGCAGGGGCGAGGGTTTGAGCAATCAGCCCCAGCATTTT.

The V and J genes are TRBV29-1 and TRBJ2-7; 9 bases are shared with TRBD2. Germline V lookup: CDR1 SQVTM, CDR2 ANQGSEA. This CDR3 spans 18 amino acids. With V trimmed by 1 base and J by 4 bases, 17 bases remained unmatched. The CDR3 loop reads CSVEVATGGRASAYEQYF. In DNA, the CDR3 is TGCAGCGTTGAAGTGGCCACGGGCGGGAGGGCCTCCGCGTACGAGCAGTACTTC.

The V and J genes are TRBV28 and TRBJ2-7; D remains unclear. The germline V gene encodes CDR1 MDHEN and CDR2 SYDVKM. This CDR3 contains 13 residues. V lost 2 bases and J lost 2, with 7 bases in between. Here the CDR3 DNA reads TGTGCCAGCAGTTTAAACGTAGCCTACGAGCAGTACTTC. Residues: CASSLNVAYEQYF.

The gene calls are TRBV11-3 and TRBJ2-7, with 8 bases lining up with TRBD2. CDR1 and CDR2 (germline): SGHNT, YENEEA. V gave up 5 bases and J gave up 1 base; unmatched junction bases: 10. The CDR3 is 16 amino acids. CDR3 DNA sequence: TGTGCCAGCAGCCAGGGGTCGGGAGGGCATTCCTACGAGCAGTACTTC. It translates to CASSQGSGGHSYEQYF.

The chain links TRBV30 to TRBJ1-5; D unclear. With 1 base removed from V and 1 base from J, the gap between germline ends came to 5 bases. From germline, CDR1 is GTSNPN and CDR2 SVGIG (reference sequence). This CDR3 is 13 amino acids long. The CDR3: CAWSEASNQPQHF. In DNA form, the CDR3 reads TGTGCCTGGAGTGAGGCAAGCAATCAGCCCCAGCATTTT.

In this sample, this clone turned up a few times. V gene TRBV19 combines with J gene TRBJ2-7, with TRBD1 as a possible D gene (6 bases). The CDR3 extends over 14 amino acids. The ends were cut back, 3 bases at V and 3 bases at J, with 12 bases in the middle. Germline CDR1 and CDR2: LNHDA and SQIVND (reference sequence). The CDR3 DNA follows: TGTGCCAGTAGTATGAGGCCAGGGGTCTACGAGCAGTACTTC. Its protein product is CASSMRPGVYEQYF.

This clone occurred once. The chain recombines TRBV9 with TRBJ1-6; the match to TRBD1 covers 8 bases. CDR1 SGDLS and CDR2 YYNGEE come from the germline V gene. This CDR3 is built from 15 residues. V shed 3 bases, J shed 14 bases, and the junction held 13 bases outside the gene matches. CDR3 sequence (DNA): TGTGCCAGCAGCGCCGACAGGGGCGACGGTAGGGCCCTCCACTTT. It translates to CASSADRGDGRALHF.

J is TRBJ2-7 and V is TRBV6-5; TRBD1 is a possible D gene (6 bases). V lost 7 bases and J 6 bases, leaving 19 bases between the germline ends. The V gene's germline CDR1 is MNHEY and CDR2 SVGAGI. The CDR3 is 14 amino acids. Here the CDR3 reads CASNLQGRVAEQYF. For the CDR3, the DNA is TGTGCCAGCAATCTACAGGGTAGGGTCGCCGAGCAGTACTTC.

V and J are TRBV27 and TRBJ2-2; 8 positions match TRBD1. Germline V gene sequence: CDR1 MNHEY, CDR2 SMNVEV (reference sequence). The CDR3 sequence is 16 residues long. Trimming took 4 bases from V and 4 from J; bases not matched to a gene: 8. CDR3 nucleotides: TGTGCCAGCAGTTCCCGACAGGGGACAAGCACCGGGGAGCTGTTTTTT. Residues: CASSSRQGTSTGELFF.

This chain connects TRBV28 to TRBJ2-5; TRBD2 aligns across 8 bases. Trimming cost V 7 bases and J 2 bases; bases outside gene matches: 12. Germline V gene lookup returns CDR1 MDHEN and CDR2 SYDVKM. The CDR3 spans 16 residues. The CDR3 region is CASTLGLAGPQETQYF. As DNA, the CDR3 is TGTGCCAGCACCCTGGGGCTAGCGGGTCCTCAAGAGACCCAGTACTTC.

CDR3 loop: CASRLPQEGGGYTF. CDR3 nucleotides: TGTGCCAGCAGGCTACCCCAAGAGGGGGGTGGCTACACCTTC. The V gene is TRBV5-4, the J gene TRBJ1-2; D might be TRBD1 (6 bases). Germline lookup yields CDR1 SGHNT and CDR2 YYREEE (reference sequence). The CDR3 is 14 amino acids. Trimming took off 5 bases at V and 7 bases at J, with 18 bases between the two ends.

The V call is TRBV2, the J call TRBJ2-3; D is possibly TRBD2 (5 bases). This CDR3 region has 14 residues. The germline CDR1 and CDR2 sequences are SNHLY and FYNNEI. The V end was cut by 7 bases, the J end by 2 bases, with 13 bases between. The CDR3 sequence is CASNRGVDTDTQYF. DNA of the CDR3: TGTGCCAGCAACCGGGGTGTCGACACAGATACGCAGTATTTT.

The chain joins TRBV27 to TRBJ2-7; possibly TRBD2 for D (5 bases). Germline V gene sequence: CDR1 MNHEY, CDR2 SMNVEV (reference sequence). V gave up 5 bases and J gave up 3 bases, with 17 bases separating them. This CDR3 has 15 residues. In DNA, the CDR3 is TGTGCCAGCAGTCTTCGCCTAGGGAGCAACTACGAGCAGTACTTC. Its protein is CASSLRLGSNYEQYF.

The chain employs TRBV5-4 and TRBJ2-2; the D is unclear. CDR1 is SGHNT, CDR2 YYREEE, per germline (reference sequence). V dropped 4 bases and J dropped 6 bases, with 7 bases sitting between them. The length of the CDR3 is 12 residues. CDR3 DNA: TGTGCCAGCAGCAATCTGGCCGGGGAGCTGTTTTTT. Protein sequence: CASSNLAGELFF.

The CDR3 DNA reads TGTGCCAGCAGCCCCTGGGGGGAGTTAGGTGAGCAGTTCTTC. This sequence encodes CASSPWGELGEQFF. The V gene is TRBV9, the J gene TRBJ2-1; D is possibly TRBD2 (6 bases). Trimming removed 4 bases from V and 9 bases from J, with 17 bases in between. Per the germline V gene, CDR1 is SGDLS and CDR2 is YYNGEE. CDR3 length: 14 residues.

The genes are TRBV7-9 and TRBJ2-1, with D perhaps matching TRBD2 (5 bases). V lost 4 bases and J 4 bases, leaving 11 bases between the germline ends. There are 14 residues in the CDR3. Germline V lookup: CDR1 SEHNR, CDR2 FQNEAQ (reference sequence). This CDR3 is CASSSVGGYNEQFF. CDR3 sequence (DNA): TGTGCCAGCAGCTCTGTCGGAGGATACAATGAGCAGTTCTTC. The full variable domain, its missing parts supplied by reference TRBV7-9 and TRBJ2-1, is DTGVSQNPRHKITKRGQNVTFRCDPISEHNRLYWYRQTLGQGPEFLTYFQNEAQLEKSRLLSDRFSAERPKGSFSTLEIQRTEQGDSAMYLCASSSVGGYNEQFFGPGTRLTVL.

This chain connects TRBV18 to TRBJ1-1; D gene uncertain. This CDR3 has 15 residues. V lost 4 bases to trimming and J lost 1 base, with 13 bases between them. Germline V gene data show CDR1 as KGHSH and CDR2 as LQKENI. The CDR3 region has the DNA TGTGCCAGCTCACGCGCTCGGGAACAGAACACTGAAGCTTTCTTT. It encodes CASSRAREQNTEAFF.